This T cell receptor (beta chain) is drawn from a study of cytomegalovirus exposure and HLA in healthy donors. A note on this clone: As yet, its antigen is unknown.

The data were produced by immunoSEQ multiplex PCR, yet TCRdb's version contains in-frame clones alone and is incomplete. The table includes about 200,000 clones, 70% to 90% detected once. Overall study results and limits: The study recorded fewer than 200 TCR beta chains that were cytomegalovirus-associated. The classifier was said to identify cytomegalovirus status with high specificity and sensitivity.

The CDR3 sequence is 13 residues long. CDR1 and CDR2 (germline): MDHEN, SYDVKM. V was trimmed by 8 bases and J by 9 bases, leaving 17 bases between them. The sequenced material came from PBMCs. This clonotype was sampled from a young woman in good health and CMV-seronegative. V is TRBV28 and J is TRBJ2-4; no clear D gene. The CDR3 nucleotides read TGTGCCAGCCCCGCGAATCCTCGGGCCATTCAGTACTTC. Residues: CASPANPRAIQYF.